This T cell receptor (beta chain) comes out of a study of blood T cell repertoires in COVID-19. Study summary: Specimens from acute and convalescent COVID-19 originated in the United States, Italy and Spain.

V was cut by 4 bases and J by 8 bases, with 12 bases left in between. Germline CDR1 and CDR2: MGHDK and SYGVNS. The CDR3 extends over 14 amino acids. Libraries were prepared by immunoSEQ multiplex PCR; TCRdb keeps only in-frame clonotypes and omits some of them. Seen here are under 200,000 clones, 80% to 90% observed once, and the top ten hold roughly 8%. This TCR was sampled from a man between 60 and 75 years old with acute or convalescent COVID-19. Sequencing was performed on peripheral blood. The chain employs TRBV25-1 and TRBJ1-6; D perhaps matches TRBD1 (6 bases). The CDR3 spells CASSAGAGDSPLHF. CDR3 sequence (DNA): TGTGCCAGCAGTGCAGGGGCCGGGGATTCACCCCTCCACTTT.